The rows below give T cell receptor beta chains drawn from one sample of a study of cytomegalovirus exposure and HLA in healthy donors. Sequenced by immunoSEQ multiplex PCR; TCRdb stores in-frame clones only, minus some. The table has more than 100,000 clones, over 60% seen once; the top ten hold under 2%. The sample taken for sequencing was PBMCs. The origin of the receptors is a female donor in good health and CMV-seropositive. Both conserved end residues are part of each CDR3.

V gene,CDR3 protein
TRBV18,CASSPLHRVDYGYTF
TRBV7-9,CASSLRTRGSEKLFF
TRBV15,CATSRGDRGSNQPQHF
TRBV30,CAWNSLAGAYEQYF
TRBV19,CASRLAGEDEQFF
TRBV27,CASSGSVFYGYTF
TRBV5-4,CASSLVYSNTGELFF
TRBV28,CASLTGTGSYEQYF
TRBV11-3,CASSLAPIAGGQADTQYF
TRBV5-4,CASSWGTGNYEQYF
TRBV2,CASTYAGMYNEQFF
TRBV11-2,CASSFEGAYGADTQYF
TRBV4-1,CASSQVAINYGYTF
TRBV7-3,CASSLIASATYNEQFF
TRBV6-5,CASTYREGGPLHF
TRBV6-5,CASTRGVIQYF
TRBV27,CASSWQGLNTGELFF